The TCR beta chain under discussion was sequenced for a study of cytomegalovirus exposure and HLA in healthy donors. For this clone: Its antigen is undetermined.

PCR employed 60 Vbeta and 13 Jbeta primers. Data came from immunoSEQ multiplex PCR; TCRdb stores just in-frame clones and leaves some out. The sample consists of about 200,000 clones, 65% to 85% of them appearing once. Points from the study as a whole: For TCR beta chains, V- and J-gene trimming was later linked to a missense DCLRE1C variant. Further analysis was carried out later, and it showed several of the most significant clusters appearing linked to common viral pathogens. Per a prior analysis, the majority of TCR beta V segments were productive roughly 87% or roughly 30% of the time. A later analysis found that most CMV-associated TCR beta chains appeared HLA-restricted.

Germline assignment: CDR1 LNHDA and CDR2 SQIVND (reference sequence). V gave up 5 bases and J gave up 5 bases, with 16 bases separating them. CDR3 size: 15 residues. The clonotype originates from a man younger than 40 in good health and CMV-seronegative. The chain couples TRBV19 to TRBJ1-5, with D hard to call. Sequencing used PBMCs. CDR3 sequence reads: CASSPMEEGYQPQHF. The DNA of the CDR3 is TGTGCCAGTAGTCCTATGGAAGAGGGATATCAGCCCCAGCATTTT.